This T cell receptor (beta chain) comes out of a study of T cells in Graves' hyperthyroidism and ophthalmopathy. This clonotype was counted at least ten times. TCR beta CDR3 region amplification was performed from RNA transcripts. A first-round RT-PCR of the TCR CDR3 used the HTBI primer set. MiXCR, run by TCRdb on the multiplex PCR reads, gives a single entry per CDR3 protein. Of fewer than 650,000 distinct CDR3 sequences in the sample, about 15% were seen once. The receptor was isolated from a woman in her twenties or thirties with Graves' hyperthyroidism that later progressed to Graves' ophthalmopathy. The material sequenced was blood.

The chain's CDR3 is CASKEGYREQYF. CDR3 in DNA: TGTGCCAGCAAGGAGGGGTATCGCGAGCAGTACTTC. This chain uses TRBV6-2 or TRBV6-3 with TRBJ2-7; weak D call: TRBD2 (6 bases). Germline loops: CDR1 MNHEY, CDR2 SVGEGT. The CDR3 contains 12 residues. V dropped 7 bases and J dropped 6 bases, with 13 bases sitting between them.